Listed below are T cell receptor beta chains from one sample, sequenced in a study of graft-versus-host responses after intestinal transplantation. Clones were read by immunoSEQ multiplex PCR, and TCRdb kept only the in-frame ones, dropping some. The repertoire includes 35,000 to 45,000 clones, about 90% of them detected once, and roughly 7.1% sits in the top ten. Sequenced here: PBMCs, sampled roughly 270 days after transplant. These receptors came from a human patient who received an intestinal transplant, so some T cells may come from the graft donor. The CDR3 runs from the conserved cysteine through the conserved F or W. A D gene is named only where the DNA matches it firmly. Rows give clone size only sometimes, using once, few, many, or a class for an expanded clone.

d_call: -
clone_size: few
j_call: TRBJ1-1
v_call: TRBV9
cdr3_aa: CASSSDGAEAFF
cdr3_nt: TGTGCCAGCAGCTCGGATGGGGCTGAAGCTTTCTTT

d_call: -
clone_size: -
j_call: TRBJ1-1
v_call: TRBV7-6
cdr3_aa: CASSTRPESWRNTEAFF
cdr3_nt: TGTGCCAGCAGCACCCGACCCGAGTCATGGAGGAACACTGAAGCTTTCTTT

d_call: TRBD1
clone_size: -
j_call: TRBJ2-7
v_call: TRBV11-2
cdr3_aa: CASSSGTGAYEQYF
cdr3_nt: TGTGCCAGCAGCTCCGGGACAGGGGCCTACGAGCAGTACTTC

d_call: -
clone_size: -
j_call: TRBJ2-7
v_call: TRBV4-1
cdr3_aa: CASSQVLGTYEQYF
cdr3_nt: TGCGCCAGCAGCCAAGTACTAGGTACCTACGAGCAGTACTTC

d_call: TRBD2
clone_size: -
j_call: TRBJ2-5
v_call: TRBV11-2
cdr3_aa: CASRKLAPEETQYF
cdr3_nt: TGTGCCAGCAGAAAACTAGCGCCCGAAGAGACCCAGTACTTC

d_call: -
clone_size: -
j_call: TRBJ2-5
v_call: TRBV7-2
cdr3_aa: CASRGSGADTSQYF
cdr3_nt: TGTGCCAGCAGGGGATCTGGGGCCGATACGTCCCAGTACTTC

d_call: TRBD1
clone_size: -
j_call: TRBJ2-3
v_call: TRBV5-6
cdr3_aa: CASSLGDRGRTDTQYF
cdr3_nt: TGTGCCAGCAGCTTAGGGGACAGGGGGCGGACAGATACGCAGTATTTT

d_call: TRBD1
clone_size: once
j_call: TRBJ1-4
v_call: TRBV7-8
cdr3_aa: CASSLRGQVDEKLFF
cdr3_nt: TGTGCCAGCAGCTTGAGGGGACAGGTCGATGAAAAACTGTTTTTT

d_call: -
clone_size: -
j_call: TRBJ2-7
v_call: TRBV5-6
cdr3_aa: CASSLYEQYF
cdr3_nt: TGTGCCAGCAGCCTCTACGAGCAGTACTTC

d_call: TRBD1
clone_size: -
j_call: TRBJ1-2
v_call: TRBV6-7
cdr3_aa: CASSYSGQGGYTF
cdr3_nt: TGTGCCAGCAGTTACTCAGGACAGGGAGGCTACACCTTC

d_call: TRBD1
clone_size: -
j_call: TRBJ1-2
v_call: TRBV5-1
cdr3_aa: CASSSTQGGPIYGYTF
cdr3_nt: TGCGCCAGCAGCTCCACTCAGGGGGGCCCCATCTATGGCTACACCTTC

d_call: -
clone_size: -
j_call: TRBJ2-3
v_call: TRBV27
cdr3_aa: CASSFGKGGTDTQYF
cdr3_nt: TGTGCCAGCAGTTTTGGGAAAGGGGGCACAGATACGCAGTATTTT

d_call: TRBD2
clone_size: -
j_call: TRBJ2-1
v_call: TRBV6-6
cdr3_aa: CASSRNSGGARNEQFF
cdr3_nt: TGTGCCAGCAGTAGGAATAGCGGGGGGGCCCGCAATGAGCAGTTCTTC

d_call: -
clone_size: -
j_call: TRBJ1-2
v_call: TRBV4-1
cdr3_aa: CASSQGNEDTF
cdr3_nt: TGCGCCAGCAGCCAAGGCAATGAGGACACCTTC

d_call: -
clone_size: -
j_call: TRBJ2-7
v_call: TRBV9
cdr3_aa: CASSAYGSGEQYF
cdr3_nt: TGTGCCAGCAGCGCCTATGGGTCGGGCGAGCAGTACTTC

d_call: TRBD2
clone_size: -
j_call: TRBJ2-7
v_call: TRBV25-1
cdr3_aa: CASSEVGGLAGVEQYF
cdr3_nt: TGTGCCAGCAGTGAGGTAGGGGGACTAGCGGGGGTCGAGCAGTACTTC

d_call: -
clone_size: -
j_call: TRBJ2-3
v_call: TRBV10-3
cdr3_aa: CAISEASTDTQYF
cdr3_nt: TGTGCCATCAGTGAGGCGAGCACAGATACGCAGTATTTT

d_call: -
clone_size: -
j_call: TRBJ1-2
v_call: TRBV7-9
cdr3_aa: CASSSLRLYGYTF
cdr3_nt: TGTGCCAGCAGCTCTCTCCGGTTATATGGCTACACCTTC

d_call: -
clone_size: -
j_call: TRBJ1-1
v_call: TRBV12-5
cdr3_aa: CASALLNTEAFF
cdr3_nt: TGTGCTAGTGCTCTTTTGAACACTGAAGCTTTCTTT

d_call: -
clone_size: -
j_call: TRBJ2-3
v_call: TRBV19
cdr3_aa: CASSLTSVGGTDTQYF
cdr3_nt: TGTGCCAGTAGTTTGACTAGTGTCGGTGGCACAGATACGCAGTATTTT

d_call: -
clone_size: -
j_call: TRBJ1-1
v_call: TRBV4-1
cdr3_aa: CASSQIGGRMNTEAFF
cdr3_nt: TGCGCCAGCAGCCAAATAGGCGGCAGGATGAACACTGAAGCTTTCTTT

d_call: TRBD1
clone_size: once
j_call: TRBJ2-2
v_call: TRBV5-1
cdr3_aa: CASSSGTAGELFF
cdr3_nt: TGCGCCAGCAGCTCAGGGACAGCCGGGGAGCTGTTTTTT

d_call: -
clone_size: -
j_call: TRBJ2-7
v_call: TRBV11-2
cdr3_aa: CASSLMSGTTYEQYF
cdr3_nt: TGTGCCAGCAGCTTAATGAGTGGGACGACCTACGAGCAGTACTTC

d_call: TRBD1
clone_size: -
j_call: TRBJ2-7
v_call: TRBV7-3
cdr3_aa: CASSLTGLGTGYYEQYF
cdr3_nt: TGTGCCAGCAGCTTAACGGGTCTAGGGACAGGGTACTACGAGCAGTACTTC

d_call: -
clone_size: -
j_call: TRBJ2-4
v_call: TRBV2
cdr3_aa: CASRAGAKNIQYF
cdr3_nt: TGTGCCAGCAGAGCGGGAGCCAAAAACATTCAGTACTTC

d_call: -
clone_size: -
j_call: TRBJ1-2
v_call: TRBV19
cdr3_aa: CASSIDVGANYGYTF
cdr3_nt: TGTGCCAGTAGTATAGACGTTGGGGCAAACTATGGCTACACCTTC

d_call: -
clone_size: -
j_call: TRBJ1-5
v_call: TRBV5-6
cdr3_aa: CASSLRVSNQPQHF
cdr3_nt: TGTGCCAGCAGCTTGAGAGTGAGCAATCAGCCCCAGCATTTT

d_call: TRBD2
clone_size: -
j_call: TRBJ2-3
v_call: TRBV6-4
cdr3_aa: CASSDSSGGATDTQYF
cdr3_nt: TGTGCCAGCAGTGACTCTAGCGGGGGGGCAACAGATACGCAGTATTTT

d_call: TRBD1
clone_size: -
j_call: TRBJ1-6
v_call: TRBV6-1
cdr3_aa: CASSLGQGATPLHF
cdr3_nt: TGTGCCAGCAGCCTTGGACAGGGTGCGACACCCCTCCACTTT

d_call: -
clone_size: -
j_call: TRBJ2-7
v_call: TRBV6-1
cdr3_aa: CASSELGGGFEQYF
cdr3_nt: TGTGCCAGCAGTGAATTGGGTGGGGGGTTCGAGCAGTACTTC

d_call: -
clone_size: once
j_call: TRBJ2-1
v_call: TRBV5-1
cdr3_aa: CASRDWSEQFF
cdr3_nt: TGCGCCAGCAGGGACTGGAGTGAGCAGTTCTTC

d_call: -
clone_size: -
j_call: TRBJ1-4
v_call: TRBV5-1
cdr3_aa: CASSMRGTNEKLFF
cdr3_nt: TGCGCCAGCAGCATGAGGGGAACTAATGAAAAACTGTTTTTT

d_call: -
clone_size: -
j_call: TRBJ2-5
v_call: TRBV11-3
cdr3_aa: CASSQDQETQYF
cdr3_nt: TGTGCCAGCAGCCAGGACCAAGAGACCCAGTACTTC

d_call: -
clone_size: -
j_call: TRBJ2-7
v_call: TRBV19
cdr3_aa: CASSAGLRYEQYF
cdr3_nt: TGTGCCAGTAGTGCGGGTCTAAGGTACGAGCAGTACTTC

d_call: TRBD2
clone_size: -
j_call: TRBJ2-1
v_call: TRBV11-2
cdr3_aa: CASRGASGPRNEQFF
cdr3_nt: TGTGCCAGCAGGGGGGCTAGCGGGCCGAGGAATGAGCAGTTCTTC

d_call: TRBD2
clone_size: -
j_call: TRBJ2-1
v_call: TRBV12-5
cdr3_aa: CASDLKRGGYNEQFF
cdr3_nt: TGTGCTAGTGACCTGAAGCGGGGGGGGTACAATGAGCAGTTCTTC

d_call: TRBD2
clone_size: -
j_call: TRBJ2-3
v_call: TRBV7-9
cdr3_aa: CASRRPGTSGSTDTQYF
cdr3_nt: TGTGCCAGCAGACGACCGGGCACTAGCGGTAGCACAGATACGCAGTATTTT

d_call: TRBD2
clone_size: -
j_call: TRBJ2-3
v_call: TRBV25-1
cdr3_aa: CASSGVSGGAGDTQYF
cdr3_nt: TGTGCCAGCAGTGGGGTCAGCGGGGGGGCTGGAGATACGCAGTATTTT

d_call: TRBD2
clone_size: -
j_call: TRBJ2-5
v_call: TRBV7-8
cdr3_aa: CASSLLRRTSGGTPQETQYF
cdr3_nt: TGTGCCAGCAGCCTCCTCCGTCGGACTAGCGGGGGGACACCACAAGAGACCCAGTACTTC

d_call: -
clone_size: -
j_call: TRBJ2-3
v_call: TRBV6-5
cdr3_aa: CASSPQPSTDTQYF
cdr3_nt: TGTGCCAGCAGCCCACAACCCAGCACAGATACGCAGTATTTT

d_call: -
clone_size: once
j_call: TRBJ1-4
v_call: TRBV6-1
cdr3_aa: CATRGGPEKLFF
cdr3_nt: TGTGCCACCAGAGGGGGGCCTGAAAAACTGTTTTTT

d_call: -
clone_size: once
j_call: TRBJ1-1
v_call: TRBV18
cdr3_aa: CASSSQGRHTEAFF
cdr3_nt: TGTGCCAGCTCATCCCAGGGACGGCACACTGAAGCTTTCTTT

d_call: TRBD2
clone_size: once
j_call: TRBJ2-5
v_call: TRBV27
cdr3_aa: CASSGSGGPQETQYF
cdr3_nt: TGTGCCAGCAGTGGTAGCGGGGGCCCCCAAGAGACCCAGTACTTC

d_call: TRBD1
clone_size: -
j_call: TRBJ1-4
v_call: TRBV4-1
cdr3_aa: CASRRDSVNEKLFF
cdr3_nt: TGCGCCAGCAGGAGGGACAGCGTTAATGAAAAACTGTTTTTT

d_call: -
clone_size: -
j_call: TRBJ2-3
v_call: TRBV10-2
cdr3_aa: CASSWRGPDTQYF
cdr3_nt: TGCGCCAGCAGTTGGCGGGGCCCAGATACGCAGTATTTT

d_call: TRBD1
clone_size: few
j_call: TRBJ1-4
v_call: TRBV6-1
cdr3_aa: CASRKTGGGGEKLFF
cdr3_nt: TGTGCCAGCAGGAAGACAGGGGGCGGAGGTGAAAAACTGTTTTTT

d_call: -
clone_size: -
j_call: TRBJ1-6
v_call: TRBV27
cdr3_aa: CASSLADYNSPLHF
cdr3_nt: TGTGCCAGCAGTTTAGCAGACTATAATTCACCCCTCCACTTT

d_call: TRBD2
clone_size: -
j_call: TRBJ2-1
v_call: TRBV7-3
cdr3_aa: CARTALAGGPSHNEQFF
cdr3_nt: TGTGCCAGAACCGCGCTAGCGGGGGGGCCAAGCCACAATGAGCAGTTCTTC

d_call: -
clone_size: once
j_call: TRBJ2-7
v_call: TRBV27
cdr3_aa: CASSSGTASYEQYF
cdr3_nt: TGTGCCAGCAGTTCCGGGACGGCCTCCTACGAGCAGTACTTC